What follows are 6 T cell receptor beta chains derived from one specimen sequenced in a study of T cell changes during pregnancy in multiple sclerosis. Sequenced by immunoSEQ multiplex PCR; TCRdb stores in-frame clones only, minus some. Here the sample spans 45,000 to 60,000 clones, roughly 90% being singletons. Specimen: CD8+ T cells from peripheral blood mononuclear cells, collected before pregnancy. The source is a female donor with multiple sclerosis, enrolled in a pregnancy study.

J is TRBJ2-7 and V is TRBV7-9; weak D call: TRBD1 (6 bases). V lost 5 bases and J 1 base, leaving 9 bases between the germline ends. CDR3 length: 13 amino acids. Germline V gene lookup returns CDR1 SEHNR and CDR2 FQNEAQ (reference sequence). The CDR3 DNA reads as TGTGCCAGCAGCGGACAGTTTTCCTACGAGCAGTACTTC. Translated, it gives CASSGQFSYEQYF.

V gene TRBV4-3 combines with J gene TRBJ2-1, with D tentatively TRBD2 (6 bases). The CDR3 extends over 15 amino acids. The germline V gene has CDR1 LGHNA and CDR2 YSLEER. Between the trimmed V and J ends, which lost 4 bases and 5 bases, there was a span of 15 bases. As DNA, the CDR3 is TGCGCCAGCAGCCCCCTGTACGGCGGGAACAATGAGCAGTTCTTC. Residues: CASSPLYGGNNEQFF.

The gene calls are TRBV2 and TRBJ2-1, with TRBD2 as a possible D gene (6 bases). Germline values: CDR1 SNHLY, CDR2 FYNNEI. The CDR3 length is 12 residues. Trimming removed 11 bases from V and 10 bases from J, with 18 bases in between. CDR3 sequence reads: CACLSSAGEQFF. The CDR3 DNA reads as TGTGCCTGTCTTAGTTCGGCGGGGGAGCAGTTCTTC.

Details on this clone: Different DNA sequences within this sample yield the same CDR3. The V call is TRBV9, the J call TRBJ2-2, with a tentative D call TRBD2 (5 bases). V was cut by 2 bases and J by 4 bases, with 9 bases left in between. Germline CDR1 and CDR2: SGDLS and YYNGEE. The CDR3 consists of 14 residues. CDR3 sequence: CASSVGGSTGELFF. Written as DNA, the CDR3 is TGTGCCAGCAGCGTCGGTGGGAGCACCGGGGAGCTGTTTTTT. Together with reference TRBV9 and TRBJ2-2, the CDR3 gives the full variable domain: DSGVTQTPKHLITATGQRVTLRCSPRSGDLSVYWYQQSLDQGLQFLIQYYNGEERAKGNILERFSAQQFPDLHSELNLSSLELGDSALYFCASSVGGSTGELFFGEGSRLTVL.

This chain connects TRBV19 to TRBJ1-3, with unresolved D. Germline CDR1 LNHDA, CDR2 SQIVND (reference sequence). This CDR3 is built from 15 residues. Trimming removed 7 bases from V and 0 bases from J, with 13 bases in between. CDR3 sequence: CASTPGSYSGNTIYF. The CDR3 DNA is TGTGCCAGTACCCCCGGGAGCTACTCTGGAAACACCATATATTTT. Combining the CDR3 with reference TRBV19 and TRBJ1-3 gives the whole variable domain DGGITQSPKYLFRKEGQNVTLSCEQNLNHDAMYWYRQDPGQGLRLIYYSQIVNDFQKGDIAEGYSVSREKKESFPLTVTSAQKNPTAFYLCASTPGSYSGNTIYFGEGSWLTVV.

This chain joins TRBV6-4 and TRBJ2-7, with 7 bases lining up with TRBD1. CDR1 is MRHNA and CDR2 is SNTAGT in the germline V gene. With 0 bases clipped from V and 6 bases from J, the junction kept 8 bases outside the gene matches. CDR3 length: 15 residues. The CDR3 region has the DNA TGTGCCAGCAGTGACTCGGCAGGGGGTCGGGGCGAGCAGTACTTC. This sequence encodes CASSDSAGGRGEQYF.